This TCR beta chain came from a study of blood T cell repertoires in COVID-19. Study-level information: Spain, Italy and the United States supplied samples that represented acute and convalescent COVID-19. T cells, B-cell-depleted T cells, or PBMCs supplied cDNA or gDNA.

Enrolment of Seattle patients took place during active infection, and they were followed longitudinally. Looked up from germline, CDR1 is LNHNV and CDR2 is YYDKDF (reference sequence). Unmatched junction bases numbered 11, after V lost 5 bases and J lost 5 bases. CDR3 length: 16 amino acids. In the study's own analysis: Nucleated cell number was recorded as an estimate derived from reference gene primer amplification. Sequencing was performed with immunoSEQ multiplex PCR; in TCRdb, only in-frame clones are kept and a portion is missing. V, J and clone size were drawn from that table, and D and trimming were deduced from the DNA. The table has around 250,000 clones, around 91% seen once.

J is TRBJ2-3 and V is TRBV15; 9 bases are a match to TRBD1. The TCR originated in a woman aged 60-75 years with COVID-19, enrolled during active disease. The sample taken for sequencing was peripheral blood. The CDR3 DNA follows: TGTGCCACCAGCGACCCCAACAGGGGGCGCCTAGATACGCAGTATTTT. It encodes CATSDPNRGRLDTQYF.